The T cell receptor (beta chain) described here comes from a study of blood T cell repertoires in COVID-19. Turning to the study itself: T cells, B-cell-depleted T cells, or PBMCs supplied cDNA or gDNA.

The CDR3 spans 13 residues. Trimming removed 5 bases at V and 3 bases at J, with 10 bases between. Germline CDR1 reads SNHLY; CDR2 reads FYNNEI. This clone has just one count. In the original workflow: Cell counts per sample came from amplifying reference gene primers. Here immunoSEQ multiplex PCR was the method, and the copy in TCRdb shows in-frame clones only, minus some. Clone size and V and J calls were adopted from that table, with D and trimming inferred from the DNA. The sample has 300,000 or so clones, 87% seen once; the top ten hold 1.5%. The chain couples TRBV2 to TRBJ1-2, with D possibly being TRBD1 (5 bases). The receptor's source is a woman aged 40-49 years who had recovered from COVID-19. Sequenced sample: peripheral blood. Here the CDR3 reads CASSKEGYYGYTF. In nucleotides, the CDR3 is TGTGCCAGCAGTAAAGAGGGGTACTATGGCTACACCTTC.